The clone carrying this T cell receptor beta chain was observed a few times. The data were taken from a study of identical twins. TCRdb used MiXCR to reprocess the 5' RACE reads, holding one entry per CDR3 protein. The data show just over 500,000 distinct CDR3 sequences, with approximately 22% seen just once and under 0.95% held by the top ten. The germline V gene has CDR1 SGHKS and CDR2 YYEKEE (reference sequence). V was trimmed by 4 bases and J by 2 bases, leaving 19 bases between them. The CDR3 length is 16 residues. Another study also made use of these data, one on T cells expressing NK-cell markers.

The chain joins TRBV5-5 to TRBJ2-7; D gene uncertain. Material for sequencing was CD4+ T cells sorted from blood. The TCR was taken from a woman younger than 30 in good health. The CDR3 DNA reads as TGTGCCAGCAGCCGCTCGCGATTGGAGACCACCTACGAGCAGTACTTC. It yields the protein CASSRSRLETTYEQYF.